The 30 T cell receptor beta chains presented below share a single source sample, sequenced in a study of cytomegalovirus exposure and HLA in healthy donors. The study ran its PCR with 60 Vbeta and 13 Jbeta primers. Profiling relied on immunoSEQ multiplex PCR, and the TCRdb table lists in-frame clones only, not all of them. The table shows approximately 160,000 clones, with 70% to 85% occurring only once. Sequenced: PBMCs. Source of these receptors: a woman aged 30 to 39 in good health and CMV-seropositive.

The chain employs TRBV5-4 and TRBJ2-3, with 8 bases matching TRBD1. This CDR3 has 14 amino acids. The V segment lost 9 bases and the J segment 5 bases; nucleotides outside the gene matches: 11. Germline CDR1 and CDR2: SGHNT and YYREEE (reference sequence). CDR3 DNA sequence: TGTGCCATCCGAGTCGGGACAGGACGAGATACGCAGTATTTT. Encoded protein: CAIRVGTGRDTQYF.

The chain couples TRBV7-4 to TRBJ2-5; 8 nucleotides agree with TRBD1. This CDR3 is built from 15 residues. Per germline, CDR1 SGHVT and CDR2 SQSDAQ. Unmatched junction bases numbered 7, after V lost 2 bases and J lost 5 bases. CDR3 bases: TGTGCCAGCAGCTTAAAGCCAGGGGGCGAGGAGACCCAGTACTTC. Translation: CASSLKPGGEETQYF.

The chain couples TRBV6-6 to TRBJ2-5, with D possibly being TRBD1 (5 bases). The CDR3 covers 15 residues. From germline, CDR1 is MNHNY and CDR2 SVGAGI (reference sequence). With 1 base removed from V and 4 bases from J, the gap between germline ends came to 13 bases. The CDR3 reads CASSYLAGYRETQYF. CDR3 in DNA: TGTGCCAGCAGTTACTTGGCAGGGTACAGAGAGACCCAGTACTTC.

This clone was counted a few times. This chain links TRBV2 with TRBJ2-1; 10 nucleotides match TRBD2. The length of the CDR3 is 16 residues. Trimming removed 5 bases from V and 3 bases from J; junction bases left unmatched: 7. Germline CDR1 reads SNHLY; CDR2 reads FYNNEI. Here the CDR3 reads CASSPSTSGIYNEQFF. In nucleotides, the CDR3 is TGTGCCAGCAGTCCCAGCACTAGCGGGATCTACAATGAGCAGTTCTTC.

This chain links TRBV30 with TRBJ1-2, with D tentatively TRBD1 (5 bases). The ends were cut back, 2 bases at V and 8 bases at J, with 12 bases in the middle. Germline CDR1 reads GTSNPN; CDR2 reads SVGIG (reference sequence). The CDR3 runs 12 residues. The CDR3 spells CAWSWAGRGYTF. For the CDR3, the DNA is TGTGCCTGGAGTTGGGCAGGGCGCGGCTACACCTTC.

The gene calls are TRBV19 and TRBJ2-1, with TRBD1 matching over 11 bases. Trimming took 7 bases from V and 9 from J; bases not matched to a gene: 11. The CDR3 is made up of 15 amino acids. Germline V gives CDR1 LNHDA, CDR2 SQIVND (reference sequence). CDR3 in amino acids: CASTMGQGDWGEQFF. The CDR3 DNA is TGTGCCAGTACCATGGGACAGGGGGACTGGGGTGAGCAGTTCTTC.

The rearrangement links TRBV13 to TRBJ2-3; 8 bases are a match to TRBD2. V lost 0 bases to trimming and J lost 0 bases; unmatched junction nucleotides: 5. Germline loops: CDR1 PRHDT, CDR2 FYEKMQ (reference sequence). The length of the CDR3 is 17 residues. The DNA for the CDR3 is TGTGCCAGCAGCTTAGGCCTGGCTAGCGGGAGCACAGATACGCAGTATTTT. Protein: CASSLGLASGSTDTQYF.

The rearrangement joins TRBV27 to TRBJ1-5; no reliable D call. CDR3 length: 13 residues. Germline V gives CDR1 MNHEY, CDR2 SMNVEV (reference sequence). V was clipped by 6 bases and J by 7 bases, with 13 bases between them. The CDR3 DNA reads as TGTGCCAGCAGCATCGGAGGAAACCAGCCCCAGCATTTT. Encoded protein: CASSIGGNQPQHF.

This clone was recorded only once. The chain recombines TRBV15 with TRBJ2-1; 9 bases are shared with TRBD2. CDR3 length: 17 amino acids. The J segment lost 4 bases and the V segment lost 0 bases, leaving 7 bases of the junction unmatched. Germline V gene data show CDR1 as LNHNV and CDR2 as YYDKDF (reference sequence). The CDR3 bases are TGTGCCACCAGCAGAGAACTTCTAGCGGGAATGTACAATGAGCAGTTCTTC. Translation gives CATSRELLAGMYNEQFF.

In its sample, this clone was seen a few times. The chain employs TRBV2 and TRBJ1-1; 7 bases are a match to TRBD1. J was trimmed by 2 bases and V by 2 bases; bases with no gene match: 5. This CDR3 comprises 15 residues. CDR1 is SNHLY, CDR2 FYNNEI, per germline. Here the CDR3 reads CASSELRQGNTEAFF. The CDR3 nucleotides read TGTGCCAGCAGTGAACTTCGACAGGGTAACACTGAAGCTTTCTTT.

The chain recombines TRBV6-5 with TRBJ2-7; 7 nucleotides line up with TRBD1. From germline, CDR1 is MNHEY and CDR2 SVGAGI. This CDR3 is built from 13 residues. V shed 8 bases and J 1 base; nucleotides not matched to a gene: 5. The CDR3 protein is CASLRTGSYEQYF. The CDR3 bases are TGTGCCAGCCTAAGGACAGGATCCTACGAGCAGTACTTC.

The rearrangement uses TRBV28 and TRBJ1-5; TRBD1 is a possible D gene (5 bases). The CDR3 sequence is 15 residues long. V lost 6 bases to trimming and J lost 6 bases, with 18 bases between them. Germline V lookup: CDR1 MDHEN, CDR2 SYDVKM. CDR3 sequence (DNA): TGTGCCAGCAGCGGTATGTTCGGGGGAACTCAGCCCCAGCATTTT. Translating it yields CASSGMFGGTQPQHF.

Only a few counts were recorded for this clone. V and J are TRBV4-3 and TRBJ1-5; D remains unclear. CDR3 length equals 14 residues. The germline CDR1 and CDR2 sequences are LGHNA and YSLEER. Trimming took off 0 bases at V and 7 bases at J, with 10 bases between the two ends. The CDR3: CASSQEVGVQPQHF. In DNA, the CDR3 is TGCGCCAGCAGCCAAGAGGTGGGCGTCCAGCCCCAGCATTTT.

This clone has just one count. The rearrangement uses TRBV2 and TRBJ2-6; D ambiguous. Germline CDR1 is SNHLY and CDR2 is FYNNEI. The CDR3 runs 14 residues. Trimming removed 6 bases from V and 0 bases from J, with 6 bases in between. CDR3: CASSYFSGANVLTF. For the CDR3, the DNA is TGTGCCAGCAGCTACTTCTCTGGGGCCAACGTCCTGACTTTC. The whole variable domain, remainder taken from reference TRBV2 and TRBJ2-6, is EPEVTQTPSHQVTQMGQEVILRCVPISNHLYFYWYRQILGQKVEFLVSFYNNEISEKSEIFDDQFSVERPDGSNFTLKIRSTKLEDSAMYFCASSYFSGANVLTFGAGSRLTVL.

The rearrangement uses TRBV4-3 and TRBJ2-7; 11 bases match TRBD2. Losses at the gene ends were 0 bases for V and 2 bases for J; bases not matched to a gene: 9. CDR1 and CDR2 (germline): LGHNA, YSLEER. CDR3 size: 18 residues. CDR3 sequence (DNA): TGCGCCAGCAGCCAAGATCGTACTAGCGGGAGTGCCCCCTACGAGCAGTACTTC. The encoded protein is CASSQDRTSGSAPYEQYF.

V and J are TRBV27 and TRBJ2-7; 11 bases map to TRBD2. Germline assignment: CDR1 MNHEY and CDR2 SMNVEV (reference sequence). This CDR3 region has 15 residues. Unmatched junction bases numbered 5, after V lost 5 bases and J lost 2 bases. The CDR3 spells CASSRGLAATYEQYF. CDR3 nucleotides: TGTGCCAGCAGTCGGGGACTAGCGGCGACCTACGAGCAGTACTTC.

There are a few counts of this clone. The rearrangement joins TRBV6-1 to TRBJ1-2; TRBD1 matches 8 bases. Trimming cost V 4 bases and J 8 bases; bases outside gene matches: 6. CDR1 is MNHNS and CDR2 is SASEGT in the germline V gene. The CDR3 spans 13 residues. The CDR3 region is CASSADRGRGYTF. Here the CDR3 DNA reads TGTGCCAGCAGTGCAGACAGGGGCAGAGGCTACACCTTC.

This sequence joins TRBV5-4 and TRBJ2-5; 8 bases align to TRBD2. This CDR3 region has 14 residues. Germline CDR1 is SGHNT and CDR2 is YYREEE (reference sequence). With 8 bases clipped from V and 1 base from J, the junction kept 7 bases outside the gene matches. The CDR3 region is CASTKTSGQETQYF. The CDR3 coding sequence is TGTGCCAGTACGAAAACTAGCGGCCAAGAGACCCAGTACTTC.

The V call is TRBV5-1, the J call TRBJ2-5, with TRBD1 identical over 7 bases. Germline V CDR1 and CDR2: SGHRS, YFSETQ. The J segment lost 3 bases and the V segment lost 2 bases, leaving 4 bases of the junction unmatched. The CDR3 covers 14 residues. CDR3 region: CASSFHQGEETQYF. The DNA for the CDR3 is TGCGCCAGCAGCTTTCATCAGGGGGAAGAGACCCAGTACTTC.

This clone has a handful of counts. The V gene is TRBV25-1, the J gene TRBJ2-1, with TRBD1 matching over 7 bases. Trimming cost V 4 bases and J 7 bases; bases outside gene matches: 4. The germline V gene has CDR1 MGHDK and CDR2 SYGVNS. The CDR3 has 13 residues. DNA for the CDR3: TGTGCCAGCAGTGCACAGGGGTGGAATGAGCAGTTCTTC. This translates into CASSAQGWNEQFF.

The CDR3 loop is CASSPFGVNMPQHF. In DNA form, the CDR3 reads TGTGCCAGCTCACCATTCGGGGTAAATATGCCCCAGCATTTT. V gene TRBV18 combines with J gene TRBJ1-5; no clear D. Germline V gives CDR1 KGHSH, CDR2 LQKENI. This CDR3 contains 14 residues. V gave up 2 bases and J gave up 9 bases, with 14 bases separating them. The entire variable domain, with the rest obtained from reference TRBV18 and TRBJ1-5, is as follows: NAGVMQNPRHLVRRRGQEARLRCSPMKGHSHVYWYRQLPEEGLKFMVYLQKENIIDESGMPKERFSAEFPKEGPSILRIQQVVRGDSAAYFCASSPFGVNMPQHFGDGTRLSIL.

This chain connects TRBV7-2 to TRBJ1-3, with 8 bases lining up with TRBD1. Germline V gene data show CDR1 as SGHTA and CDR2 as FQGNSA. The CDR3 covers 15 residues. V lost 4 bases and J lost 4; bases outside the gene matches: 6. CDR3: CASSSQGARGNTIYF. The DNA for the CDR3 is TGTGCCAGCAGCTCCCAGGGGGCGCGAGGAAACACCATATATTTT. Complete variable domain (other parts from reference TRBV7-2 and TRBJ1-3): GAGVSQSPSNKVTEKGKDVELRCDPISGHTALYWYRQSLGQGLEFLIYFQGNSAPDKSGLPSDRFSAERTGGSVSTLTIQRTQQEDSAVYLCASSSQGARGNTIYFGEGSWLTVV.

The rearrangement uses TRBV9 and TRBJ2-1, with D perhaps TRBD2 (6 bases). The CDR3 runs 14 residues. Trimming removed 0 bases from V and 6 bases from J, with 10 bases in between. Germline V lookup: CDR1 SGDLS, CDR2 YYNGEE. This chain's CDR3 is CASSVAGVVNEQFF. CDR3 in DNA: TGTGCCAGCAGCGTAGCGGGAGTAGTCAATGAGCAGTTCTTC.

This clone has more than one count but fewer than ten. The J gene is TRBJ2-5, the V gene TRBV7-9; a weak D match, TRBD1 (6 bases). V shed 1 base and J shed 5 bases, with 11 bases lying between them. The germline V gene encodes CDR1 SEHNR and CDR2 FQNEAQ (reference sequence). The CDR3 loop spans 14 amino acids. The CDR3 DNA reads TGTGCCAGCAGCTTAGTCAGGGGCCCGGAGACCCAGTACTTC. Its protein is CASSLVRGPETQYF.

V is TRBV4-1 and J is TRBJ1-2; possibly TRBD1 for D (6 bases). The CDR3 totals 14 residues. Looked up from germline, CDR1 is MGHRA and CDR2 is YSYEKL. V was pared by 2 bases and J by 3 bases, with 10 bases between. The CDR3 sequence is CASSQTGTYYGYTF. Here the CDR3 DNA reads TGCGCCAGCAGCCAAACCGGGACATACTATGGCTACACCTTC.

This clone was counted between two and nine times. V and J are TRBV6-1 and TRBJ1-1; 8 bases line up with TRBD1. V gave up 3 bases and J gave up 6 bases; unmatched junction bases: 9. This CDR3 has 15 residues. Germline CDR1 MNHNS, CDR2 SASEGT. CDR3 sequence (DNA): TGTGCCAGCAGTGAGAGACAGGGGCGGTTGGCTGAAGCTTTCTTT. Its protein product is CASSERQGRLAEAFF.

This rearrangement joins TRBV6-5 to TRBJ2-2; 7 nucleotides agree with TRBD1. Trimming at V came to 6 bases and at J to 6 bases, leaving 7 bases not matched to a gene. The CDR3 totals 14 residues. Germline V gene lookup returns CDR1 MNHEY and CDR2 SVGAGI. The CDR3 here is CASRDNRGAGELFF. CDR3 nucleotide sequence: TGTGCCAGCAGGGACAACAGGGGCGCCGGGGAGCTGTTTTTT.

This rearrangement joins TRBV29-1 to TRBJ1-1; 7 bases line up with TRBD1. The CDR3 runs to 17 residues. Per the germline V gene, CDR1 is SQVTM and CDR2 is ANQGSEA. Germline trimming cut 2 bases from V and 4 bases from J; bases unmatched to any gene: 16. This chain's CDR3 is CSVEKIFHGRGATEAFF. CDR3 DNA: TGCAGCGTTGAAAAAATATTTCATGGCAGGGGGGCCACTGAAGCTTTCTTT.

V is TRBV9 and J is TRBJ2-6, with no clear D. Germline V gene data show CDR1 as SGDLS and CDR2 as YYNGEE. Trimming left V 3 bases short and J 0 bases short, with 4 bases between. This CDR3 is built from 14 residues. The CDR3 DNA reads as TGTGCCAGCAGCGCATCCTCTGGGGCCAACGTCCTGACTTTC. This translates into CASSASSGANVLTF.

This chain uses TRBV10-3 with TRBJ2-1, with D unclear. This CDR3 has 13 amino acids. V was trimmed by 0 bases and J by 9 bases, leaving 9 bases between them. Looked up from germline, CDR1 is ENHRY and CDR2 is SYGVKD. The CDR3 here is CAISESRASEQFF. DNA of the CDR3: TGTGCCATCAGTGAGTCAAGAGCGAGTGAGCAGTTCTTC.